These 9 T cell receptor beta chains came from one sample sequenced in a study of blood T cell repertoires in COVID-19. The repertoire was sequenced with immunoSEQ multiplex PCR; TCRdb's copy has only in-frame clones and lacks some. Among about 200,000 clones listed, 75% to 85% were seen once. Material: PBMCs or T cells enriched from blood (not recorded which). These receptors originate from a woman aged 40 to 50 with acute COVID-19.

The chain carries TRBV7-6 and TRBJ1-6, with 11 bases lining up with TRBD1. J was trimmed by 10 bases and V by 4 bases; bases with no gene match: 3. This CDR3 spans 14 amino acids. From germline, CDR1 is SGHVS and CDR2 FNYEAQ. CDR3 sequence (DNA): TGTGCCAGCAGCTGGGGACAGGGGGACTCACCCCTCCACTTT. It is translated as CASSWGQGDSPLHF. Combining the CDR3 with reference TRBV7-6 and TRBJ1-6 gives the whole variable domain GAGVSQSPRYKVTKRGQDVALRCDPISGHVSLYWYRQALGQGPEFLTYFNYEAQQDKSGLPNDRFSAERPEGSISTLTIQRTEQRDSAMYRCASSWGQGDSPLHFGNGTRLTVT.

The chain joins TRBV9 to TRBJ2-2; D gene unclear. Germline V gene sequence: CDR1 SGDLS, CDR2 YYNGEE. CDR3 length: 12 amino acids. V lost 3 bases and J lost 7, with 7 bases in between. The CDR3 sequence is CASSDRFGELFF. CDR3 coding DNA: TGTGCCAGCAGCGATCGGTTCGGGGAGCTGTTTTTT.

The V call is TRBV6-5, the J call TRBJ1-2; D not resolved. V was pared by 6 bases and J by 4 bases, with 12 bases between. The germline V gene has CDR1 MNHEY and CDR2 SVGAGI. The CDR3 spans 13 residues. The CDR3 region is CASSLGLAYGYTF. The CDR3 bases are TGTGCCAGCAGCCTCGGACTGGCCTATGGCTACACCTTC.

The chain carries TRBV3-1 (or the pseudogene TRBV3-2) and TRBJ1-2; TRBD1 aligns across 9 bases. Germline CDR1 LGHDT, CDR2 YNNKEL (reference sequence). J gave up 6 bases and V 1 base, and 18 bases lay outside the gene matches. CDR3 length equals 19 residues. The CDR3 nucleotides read TGTGCCAGCAGCCAAGCTGGGCTATCGGACAGGGGCGTTAAGGATGGCTACACCTTC. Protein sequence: CASSQAGLSDRGVKDGYTF.

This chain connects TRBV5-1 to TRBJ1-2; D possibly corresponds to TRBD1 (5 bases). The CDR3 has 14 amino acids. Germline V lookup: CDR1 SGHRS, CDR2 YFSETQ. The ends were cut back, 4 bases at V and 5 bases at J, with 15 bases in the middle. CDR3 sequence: CASSERDGGYGYTF. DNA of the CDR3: TGCGCCAGCAGCGAGCGGGACGGAGGTTATGGCTACACCTTC.

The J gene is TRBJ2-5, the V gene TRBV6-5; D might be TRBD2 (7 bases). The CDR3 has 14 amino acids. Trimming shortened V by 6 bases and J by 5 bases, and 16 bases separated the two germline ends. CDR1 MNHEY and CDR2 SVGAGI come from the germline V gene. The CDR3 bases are TGTGCCAGCAGAAGGGAAGGGGGGGTGGAGACCCAGTACTTC. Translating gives CASRREGGVETQYF.

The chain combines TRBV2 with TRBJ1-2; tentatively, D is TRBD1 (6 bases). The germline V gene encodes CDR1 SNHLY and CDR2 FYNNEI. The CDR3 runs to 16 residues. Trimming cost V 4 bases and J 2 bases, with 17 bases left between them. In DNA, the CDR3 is TGTGCCAGCAGTGTTCCTGTCGGGGGGCCAAACTATGGCTACACCTTC. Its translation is CASSVPVGGPNYGYTF. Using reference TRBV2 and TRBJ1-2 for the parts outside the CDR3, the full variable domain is EPEVTQTPSHQVTQMGQEVILRCVPISNHLYFYWYRQILGQKVEFLVSFYNNEISEKSEIFDDQFSVERPDGSNFTLKIRSTKLEDSAMYFCASSVPVGGPNYGYTFGSGTRLTVV.

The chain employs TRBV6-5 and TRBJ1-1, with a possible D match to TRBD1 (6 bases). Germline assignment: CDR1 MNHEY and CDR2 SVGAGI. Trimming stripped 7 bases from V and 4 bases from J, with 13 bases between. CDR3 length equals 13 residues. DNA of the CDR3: TGTGCCAGCACCGGGGGGGGCGGCACTGAAGCTTTCTTT. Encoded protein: CASTGGGGTEAFF.

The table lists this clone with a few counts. CDR3 region: CASSQDGGQPGAFF. In DNA, the CDR3 is TGTGCCAGCAGCCAAGATGGAGGACAGCCGGGAGCTTTCTTT. The genes are TRBV3-1 (or the pseudogene TRBV3-2) and TRBJ1-1; tentative D call: TRBD1 (6 bases). The germline V gene has CDR1 LGHDT and CDR2 YNNKEL (reference sequence). The CDR3 is 14 amino acids. V was trimmed by 0 bases and J by 10 bases, leaving 15 bases between them.